This TCR beta chain was captured in a study of response to subunit inactivated influenza vaccine. General study results and limits: Researchers suggested that each seasonal influenza vaccination recruits few new T cells.

On this clonotype itself: Its cognate antigen is unknown.

From the RT-PCR reads, TCRdb called clonotypes with MiXCR, one entry per CDR3 protein. This table has roughly 710,000 distinct CDR3 sequences, 11% to 15% appearing once. Germline V lookup: CDR1 GTSNPN, CDR2 SVGIG (reference sequence). V dropped 0 bases and J dropped 4 bases, with 17 bases sitting between them. The CDR3 extends over 16 amino acids. The source of this sequence is a man aged 50-60 years who received an inactivated influenza vaccine. The specimen comprised PBMCs from blood, sampled approximately 15 days before vaccination. This chain links TRBV30 with TRBJ2-3; maybe TRBD1 (6 bases). The CDR3 reads CAWSVIGRGNSDTQYF. The CDR3 nucleotides are TGTGCCTGGAGTGTAATTGGCAGGGGTAATTCAGATACGCAGTATTTT.